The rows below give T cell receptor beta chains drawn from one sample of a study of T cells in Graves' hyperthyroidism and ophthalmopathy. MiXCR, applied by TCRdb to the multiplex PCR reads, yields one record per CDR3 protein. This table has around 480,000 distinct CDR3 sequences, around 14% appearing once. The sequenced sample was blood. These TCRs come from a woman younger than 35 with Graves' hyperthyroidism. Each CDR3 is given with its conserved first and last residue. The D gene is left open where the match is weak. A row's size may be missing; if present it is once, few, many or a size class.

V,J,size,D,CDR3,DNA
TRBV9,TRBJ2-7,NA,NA,CASSVEARAYEQYF,TGTGCCAGCAGCGTAGAGGCAAGAGCCTACGAGCAGTACTTC
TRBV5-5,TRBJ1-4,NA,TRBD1,CASSFGPGQENEKLFF,TGTGCCAGCAGCTTCGGCCCGGGACAGGAGAATGAAAAACTGTTTTTT
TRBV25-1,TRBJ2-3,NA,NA,CASSDPRLGGDTQYF,TGTGCCAGCAGTGACCCACGGCTAGGCGGAGATACGCAGTATTTT
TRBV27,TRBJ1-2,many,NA,CASSFYSTASYGYTF,TGTGCCAGCAGCTTCTACTCGACAGCCTCCTATGGCTACACCTTC
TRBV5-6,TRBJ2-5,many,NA,CASSFPDQETQYF,TGTGCCAGCAGCTTCCCTGATCAAGAGACCCAGTACTTC
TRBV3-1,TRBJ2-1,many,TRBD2,CASSQEVPSGVYNEQFF,TGTGCCAGCAGCCAAGAGGTCCCTAGCGGGGTTTACAATGAGCAGTTCTTC
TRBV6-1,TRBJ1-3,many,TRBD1,CASSYRTGSGNTIYF,TGTGCCAGCAGTTATCGGACAGGTTCTGGAAACACCATATATTTT
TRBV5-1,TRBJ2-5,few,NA,CASSLEFGRRETQYF,TGCGCCAGCAGCTTGGAGTTCGGGCGGAGGGAGACCCAGTACTTC
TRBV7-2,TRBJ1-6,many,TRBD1,CASSFARQGTMGSPLHF,TGTGCCAGCAGTTTCGCTCGACAGGGGACCATGGGTTCACCCCTCCACTTT
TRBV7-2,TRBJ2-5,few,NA,CASSLVGVTAQETQYF,TGTGCCAGCAGCTTAGTCGGGGTAACAGCCCAAGAGACCCAGTACTTC
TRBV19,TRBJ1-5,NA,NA,CASRSINGGNQPQHF,TGTGCCAGTAGGTCGATTAACGGGGGGAATCAGCCCCAGCATTTT
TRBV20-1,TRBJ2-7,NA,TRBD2,CSAGGGGGKYEQYF,TGCAGTGCGGGGGGGGGGGGAGGGAAATACGAGCAGTACTTC
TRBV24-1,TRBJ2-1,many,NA,CATSDSGPGEQFF,TGTGCCACCAGTGATTCGGGACCCGGGGAGCAGTTCTTC
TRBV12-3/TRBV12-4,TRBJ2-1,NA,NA,CASSRPPQDNEQFF,TGTGCCAGCAGCCGCCCCCCTCAAGACAATGAGCAGTTCTTC
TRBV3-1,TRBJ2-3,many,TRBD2,CASSQPFSGRGPDTQYF,TGTGCCAGCAGCCAACCCTTTAGCGGGAGAGGGCCAGATACGCAGTATTTT
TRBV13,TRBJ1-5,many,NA,CASSFTRDQPQHF,TGTGCCAGCAGCTTTACCAGGGATCAGCCCCAGCATTTT
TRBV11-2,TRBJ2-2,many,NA,CASSPSHTGELFF,TGTGCCAGCAGCCCTAGTCACACCGGGGAGCTGTTTTTT
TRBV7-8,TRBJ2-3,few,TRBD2,CASSLFSGRTTDTQYF,TGTGCCAGCAGCTTGTTTAGCGGGAGGACAACAGATACGCAGTATTTT
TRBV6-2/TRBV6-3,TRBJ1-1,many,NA,CASSYVLTEAFF,TGTGCCAGCAGTTACGTCCTCACTGAAGCTTTCTTT
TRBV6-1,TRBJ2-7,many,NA,CASSEPGPNRLEQYF,TGTGCCAGCAGTGAACCGGGCCCCAATAGGCTCGAGCAGTACTTC
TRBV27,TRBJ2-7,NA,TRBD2,CASQGLAGYGSYEQYF,TGTGCCAGCCAAGGACTAGCGGGATATGGCTCCTACGAGCAGTACTTC
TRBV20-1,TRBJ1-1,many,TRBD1,CSVASESDRGRTEAFF,TGCAGTGTTGCCAGCGAATCGGACAGGGGGCGGACTGAAGCTTTCTTT
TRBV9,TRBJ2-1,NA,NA,CASSPLTGEQFF,TGTGCCAGCAGTCCTCTGACGGGTGAGCAGTTCTTC
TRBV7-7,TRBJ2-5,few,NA,CASSVSGIGTQYF,TGTGCTAGCAGCGTATCGGGAATAGGGACCCAGTACTTC
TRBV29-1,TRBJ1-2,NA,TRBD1,CSVSGQDYGYTF,TGCAGCGTCTCCGGACAGGACTATGGCTACACCTTC
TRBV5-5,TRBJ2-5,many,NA,CASSKHEETQYF,TGTGCCAGCAGCAAACATGAAGAGACCCAGTACTTC
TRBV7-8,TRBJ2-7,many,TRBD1,CASSVRDRAYEQYF,TGTGCCAGCAGCGTCCGGGACAGGGCCTACGAGCAGTACTTC
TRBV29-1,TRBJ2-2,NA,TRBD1,CSVGWQGANTGELFF,TGCAGCGTTGGGTGGCAGGGGGCAAACACCGGGGAGCTGTTTTTT
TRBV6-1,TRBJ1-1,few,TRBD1,CASSDGDRPLNTEAFF,TGTGCCAGCAGTGATGGGGACAGACCATTGAACACTGAAGCTTTCTTT
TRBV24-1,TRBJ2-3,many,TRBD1,CATRDRRADTQYF,TGTGCCACCAGGGACAGGAGAGCAGATACGCAGTATTTT
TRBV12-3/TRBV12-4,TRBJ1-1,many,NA,CASSLRGRVTEAFF,TGTGCCAGCAGTTTACGGGGGCGGGTCACTGAAGCTTTCTTT
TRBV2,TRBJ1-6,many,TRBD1,CASGQAINSPLHF,TGTGCCAGCGGACAGGCGATTAATTCACCCCTCCACTTT
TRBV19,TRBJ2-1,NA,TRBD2,CASSLPGGRKNEQFF,TGTGCCAGTAGCCTCCCCGGCGGGAGAAAAAATGAGCAGTTCTTC
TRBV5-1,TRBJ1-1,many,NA,CASSLVLRTEAFF,TGCGCCAGCAGCTTGGTCCTCCGGACTGAAGCTTTCTTT
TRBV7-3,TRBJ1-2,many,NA,CASSRTQTQGGLDYGYTF,TGTGCCAGCAGCCGGACCCAAACGCAGGGAGGCTTGGACTATGGCTACACCTTC
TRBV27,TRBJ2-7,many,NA,CASSLGRVDEQYF,TGTGCCAGCAGTTTGGGCAGGGTAGACGAGCAGTACTTC
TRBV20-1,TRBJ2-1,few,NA,CSAFGRSYNEQFF,TGCAGTGCTTTCGGGAGAAGCTACAATGAGCAGTTCTTC
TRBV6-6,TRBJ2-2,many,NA,CASSYSRDTGELFF,TGTGCCAGCAGTTACTCGAGAGACACCGGGGAGCTGTTTTTT
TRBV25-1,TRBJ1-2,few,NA,CASSEYRIGVDGYTF,TGTGCCAGCAGTGAATATAGGATCGGGGTTGACGGCTACACCTTC
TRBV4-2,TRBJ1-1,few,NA,CASSQDPGALNTEAFF,TGTGCCAGCAGCCAAGATCCGGGGGCCCTGAACACTGAAGCTTTCTTT
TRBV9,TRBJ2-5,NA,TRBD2,CASSAGIAGDLQETQYF,TGTGCCAGCAGCGCCGGGATAGCGGGAGACCTCCAAGAGACCCAGTACTTC
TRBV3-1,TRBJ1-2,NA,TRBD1,CASSQQRDRGSDGYTF,TGTGCCAGCAGCCAACAACGGGACAGGGGGAGTGATGGCTACACCTTC
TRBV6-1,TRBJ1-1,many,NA,CASSDPGDMNTEAFF,TGTGCCAGCAGTGACCCAGGGGACATGAACACTGAAGCTTTCTTT
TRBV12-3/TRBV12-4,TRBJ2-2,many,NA,CASTVDRLNTGELFF,TGTGCCAGCACCGTAGACAGGCTGAACACCGGGGAGCTGTTTTTT
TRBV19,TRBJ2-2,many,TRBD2,CASRGASGRSGTGELFF,TGTGCCAGTAGAGGGGCTAGCGGGAGGAGCGGCACCGGGGAGCTGTTTTTT